The clone carrying this T cell receptor beta chain was recorded at least ten times. Its antigen remains unknown. Source material for PBMCs was more than 7.5 ml fresh peripheral blood. This entry belongs to a study of T cells in Graves' hyperthyroidism and ophthalmopathy. Background on the study: Peripheral blood draws took place at initial diagnosis, ahead of any treatment. Study-wide results and limits: Through a model of 13 V-J features, ophthalmopathy was separated from stable hyperthyroidism. Most expanded thyroid clonotypes above 0.001 recurred in blood.

Researchers took RNA transcripts and amplified the TCR beta CDR3 regions from them. The HTBI primer set drove a first-round RT-PCR of the TCR CDR3. A single record per CDR3 protein comes from TCRdb applying MiXCR to the multiplex PCR reads. The data show around 420,000 distinct CDR3 sequences, 15% to 17% seen once. V was pared by 8 bases and J by 2 bases, with 12 bases between. CDR3 length equals 13 residues. Germline lookup yields CDR1 MDHEN and CDR2 SYDVKM. This clonotype was obtained from a woman under 30 with Graves' hyperthyroidism. The sample consisted of blood. V and J are TRBV28 and TRBJ1-2, with a tentative D call TRBD1 (5 bases). The CDR3 reads CASAREGNYGYTF. CDR3 nucleotides: TGTGCCAGCGCCAGGGAAGGAAACTATGGCTACACCTTC.